This T cell receptor beta chain comes out of a study of human T cells and chemical hapten exposure. Trimming removed 5 bases from V and 0 bases from J; junction bases left unmatched: 4. From germline, CDR1 is DFQATT and CDR2 SNEGSKA (reference sequence). The CDR3 runs 14 residues. MiXCR, applied by TCRdb to the RACE reads, yields one record per CDR3 protein. This table has about 180,000 distinct CDR3 sequences, around 30% appearing once. Time point here: pre-sensitization, week 0. As for treatment: therapeutic diphenylcyclopropenone sensitization with weekly scalp DPC. The sequencing used whole blood, collected in connection with sensitization to the hapten diphenylcyclopropenone (DPC). The chain combines TRBV20-1 with TRBJ2-4, with 7 bases fitting TRBD2. The source of this sequence is a woman aged 25-40 years with alopecia areata. Some clones in this sample may be carry-over from other donors' samples. The CDR3 nucleotides read TGCAGTGCTGGACCGGGGGGAGCCAAAAACATTCAGTACTTC. Translated: CSAGPGGAKNIQYF.